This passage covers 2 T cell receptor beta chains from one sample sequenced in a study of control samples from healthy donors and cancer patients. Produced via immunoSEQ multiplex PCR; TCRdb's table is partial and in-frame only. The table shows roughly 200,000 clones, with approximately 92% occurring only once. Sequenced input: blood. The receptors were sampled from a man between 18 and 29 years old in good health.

Written as DNA, the CDR3 is TGTGCCACCAGTGATTTGTACAGTATCGAAGATACGCAGTATTTT. Translated, it gives CATSDLYSIEDTQYF. The gene calls are TRBV24-1 and TRBJ2-3; D unclear. Per germline, CDR1 KGHDR and CDR2 SFDVKD. Trimming left V 0 bases short and J 5 bases short, with 11 bases between. The CDR3 runs 15 residues.

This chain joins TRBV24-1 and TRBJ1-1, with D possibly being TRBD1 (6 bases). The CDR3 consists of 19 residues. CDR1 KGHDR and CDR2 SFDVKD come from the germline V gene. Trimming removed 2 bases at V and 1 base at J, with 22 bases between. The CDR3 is CATSDSSLLEQGWNTEAFF. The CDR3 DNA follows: TGTGCCACCAGTGATTCTAGCCTTTTGGAACAGGGTTGGAACACTGAAGCTTTCTTT.